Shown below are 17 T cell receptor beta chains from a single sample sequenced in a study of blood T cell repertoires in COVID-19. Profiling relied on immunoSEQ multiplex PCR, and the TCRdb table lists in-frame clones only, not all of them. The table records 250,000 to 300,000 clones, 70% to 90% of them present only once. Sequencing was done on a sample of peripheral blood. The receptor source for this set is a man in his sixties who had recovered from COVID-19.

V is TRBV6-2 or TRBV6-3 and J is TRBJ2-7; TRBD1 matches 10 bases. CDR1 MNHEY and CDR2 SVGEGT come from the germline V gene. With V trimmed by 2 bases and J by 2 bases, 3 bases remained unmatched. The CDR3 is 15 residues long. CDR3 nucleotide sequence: TGTGCCAGCAGTTACGGGGGACAGGGGACCTACGAGCAGTACTTC. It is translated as CASSYGGQGTYEQYF.

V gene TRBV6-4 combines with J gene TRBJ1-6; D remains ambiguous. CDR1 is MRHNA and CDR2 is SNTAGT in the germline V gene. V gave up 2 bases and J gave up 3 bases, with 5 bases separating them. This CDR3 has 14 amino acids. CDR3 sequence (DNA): TGTGCCAGCAGTGACCGCAGCTATAATTCACCCCTCCACTTT. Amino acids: CASSDRSYNSPLHF.

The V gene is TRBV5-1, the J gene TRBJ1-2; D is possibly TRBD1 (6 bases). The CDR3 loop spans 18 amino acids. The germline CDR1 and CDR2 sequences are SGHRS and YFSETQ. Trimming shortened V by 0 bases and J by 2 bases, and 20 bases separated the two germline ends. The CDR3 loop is CASSLARGVIGTNYGYTF. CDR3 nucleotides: TGCGCCAGCAGCTTGGCCAGGGGCGTGATCGGGACGAACTATGGCTACACCTTC. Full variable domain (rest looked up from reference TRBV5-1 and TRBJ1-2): KAGVTQTPRYLIKTRGQQVTLSCSPISGHRSVSWYQQTPGQGLQFLFEYFSETQRNKGNFPGRFSGRQFSNSRSEMNVSTLELGDSALYLCASSLARGVIGTNYGYTFGSGTRLTVV.

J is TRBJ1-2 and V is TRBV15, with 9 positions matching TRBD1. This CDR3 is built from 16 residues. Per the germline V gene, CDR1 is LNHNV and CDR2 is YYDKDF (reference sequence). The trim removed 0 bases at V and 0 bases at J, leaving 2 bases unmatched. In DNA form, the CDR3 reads TGTGCCACCAGCAGAGAGGACAGGGGCGCTAACTATGGCTACACCTTC. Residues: CATSREDRGANYGYTF.

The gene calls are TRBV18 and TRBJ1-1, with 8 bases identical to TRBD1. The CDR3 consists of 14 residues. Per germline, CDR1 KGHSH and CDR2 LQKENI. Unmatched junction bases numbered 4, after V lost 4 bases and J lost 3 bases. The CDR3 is CASSQQGGDTEAFF. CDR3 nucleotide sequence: TGTGCCAGCTCACAACAGGGGGGAGACACTGAAGCTTTCTTT.

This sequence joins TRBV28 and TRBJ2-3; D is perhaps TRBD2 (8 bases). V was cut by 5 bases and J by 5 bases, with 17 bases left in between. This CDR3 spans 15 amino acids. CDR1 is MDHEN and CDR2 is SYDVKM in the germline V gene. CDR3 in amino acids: CASSGREGAGDTQYF. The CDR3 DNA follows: TGTGCCAGCAGTGGCCGGGAGGGGGCGGGAGATACGCAGTATTTT.

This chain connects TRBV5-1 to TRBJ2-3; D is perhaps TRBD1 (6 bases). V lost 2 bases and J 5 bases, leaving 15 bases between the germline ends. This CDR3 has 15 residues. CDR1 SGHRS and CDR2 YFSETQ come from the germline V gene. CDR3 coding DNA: TGCGCCAGCAGCTTCGGGGCAGGGGTGGGAGATACGCAGTATTTT. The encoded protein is CASSFGAGVGDTQYF.

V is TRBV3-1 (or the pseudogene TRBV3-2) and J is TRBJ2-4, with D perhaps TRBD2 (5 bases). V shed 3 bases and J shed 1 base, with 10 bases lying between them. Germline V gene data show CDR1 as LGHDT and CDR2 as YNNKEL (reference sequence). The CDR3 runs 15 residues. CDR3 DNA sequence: TGTGCCAGCAGCCAGGCTCCGGGGGCCAAAAACATTCAGTACTTC. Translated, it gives CASSQAPGAKNIQYF.

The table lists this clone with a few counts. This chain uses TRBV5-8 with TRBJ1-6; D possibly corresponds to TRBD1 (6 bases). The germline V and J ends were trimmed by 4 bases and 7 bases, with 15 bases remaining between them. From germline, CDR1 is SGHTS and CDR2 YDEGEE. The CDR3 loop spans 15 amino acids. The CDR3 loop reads CASSNWDITNSPLHF. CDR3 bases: TGTGCCAGCAGCAACTGGGACATAACCAATTCACCCCTCCACTTT.

The CDR3 region has the DNA TGTGCCAGCAGTCCACCAGGCTCCTACGAGCAGTACTTC. Translated: CASSPPGSYEQYF. V usage is TRBV6-1 and J usage is TRBJ2-7; the D is unclear. Germline CDR1 and CDR2: MNHNS and SASEGT. The CDR3 contains 13 residues. V gave up 5 bases and J gave up 0 bases, with 8 bases separating them.

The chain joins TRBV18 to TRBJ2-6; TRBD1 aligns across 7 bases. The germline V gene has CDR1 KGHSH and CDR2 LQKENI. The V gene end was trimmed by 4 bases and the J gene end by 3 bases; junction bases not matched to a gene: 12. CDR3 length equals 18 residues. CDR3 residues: CASSLTNPQGIGANVLTF. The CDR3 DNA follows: TGTGCCAGCTCACTTACTAATCCACAGGGGATTGGGGCCAACGTCCTGACTTTC.

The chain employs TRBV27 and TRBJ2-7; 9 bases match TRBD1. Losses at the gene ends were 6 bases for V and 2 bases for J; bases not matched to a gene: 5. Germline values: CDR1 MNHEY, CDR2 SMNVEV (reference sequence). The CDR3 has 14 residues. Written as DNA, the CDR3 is TGTGCCAGCAGCCCAGGGACAGGGCCCTACGAGCAGTACTTC. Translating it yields CASSPGTGPYEQYF.

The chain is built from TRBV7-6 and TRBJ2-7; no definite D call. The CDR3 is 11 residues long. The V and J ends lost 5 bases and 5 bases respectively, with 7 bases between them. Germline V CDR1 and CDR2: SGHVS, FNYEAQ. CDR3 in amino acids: CASSPSNEQYF. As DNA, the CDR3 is TGTGCCAGCAGCCCGAGCAACGAGCAGTACTTC.

CDR3 sequence reads: CASSAGQGMATNEKLFF. CDR3 bases: TGTGCCAGCTCAGCAGGACAGGGGATGGCAACTAATGAAAAACTGTTTTTT. The chain combines TRBV18 with TRBJ1-4, with 9 bases identical to TRBD1. J gave up 0 bases and V 5 bases, and 7 bases lay outside the gene matches. The CDR3 loop spans 17 amino acids. In germline, CDR1 is KGHSH, CDR2 LQKENI. Full variable domain (outside the CDR3, taken from reference TRBV18 and TRBJ1-4): NAGVMQNPRHLVRRRGQEARLRCSPMKGHSHVYWYRQLPEEGLKFMVYLQKENIIDESGMPKERFSAEFPKEGPSILRIQQVVRGDSAAYFCASSAGQGMATNEKLFFGSGTQLSVL.

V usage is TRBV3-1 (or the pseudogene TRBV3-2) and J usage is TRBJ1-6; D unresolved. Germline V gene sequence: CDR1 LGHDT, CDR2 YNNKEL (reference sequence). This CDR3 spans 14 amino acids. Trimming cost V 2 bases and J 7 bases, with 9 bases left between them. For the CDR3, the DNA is TGTGCCAGCAGCCAACTGCACCTAAATTCACCCCTCCACTTT. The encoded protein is CASSQLHLNSPLHF.

DNA for the CDR3: TGTGCCAGTAGTAGACTAGCGGGGACCTACGAGCAGTACTTC. Translating gives CASSRLAGTYEQYF. The rearrangement links TRBV19 to TRBJ2-7; 11 nucleotides line up with TRBD2. The germline CDR1 and CDR2 sequences are LNHDA and SQIVND (reference sequence). The junction had 1 base not matched to a gene; V was cut back by 4 bases and J by 2 bases. This CDR3 region has 14 residues.

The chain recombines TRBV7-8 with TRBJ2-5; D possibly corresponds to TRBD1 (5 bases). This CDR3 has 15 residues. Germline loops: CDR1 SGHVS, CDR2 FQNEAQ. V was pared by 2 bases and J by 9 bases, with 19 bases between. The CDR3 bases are TGTGCCAGCAGCTTATTAGGCCAAATCCAAGGGGCCCAGTACTTC. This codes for CASSLLGQIQGAQYF.